This TCR beta chain was sequenced for a study of tumor T cells in aggressive B-cell lymphoma. The ends were cut back, 5 bases at V and 9 bases at J, with 11 bases in the middle. Germline CDR1 is SGHTA and CDR2 is FQGNSA. The CDR3 consists of 12 residues. Sequencing used immunoSEQ multiplex PCR; TCRdb keeps in-frame clones, though not all of them. The sample lists some 2,000 clones, nearly 95% occurring once. This receptor was obtained from an adult with diffuse large B cell lymphoma. The chain links TRBV7-2 to TRBJ2-1; possibly TRBD2 for D (5 bases). The sequencing sample was made of tumor tissue. For the CDR3, the DNA is TGTGCCAGCAGCCCACTAGTAGGTGAGCAGTTCTTC. Its translation is CASSPLVGEQFF.